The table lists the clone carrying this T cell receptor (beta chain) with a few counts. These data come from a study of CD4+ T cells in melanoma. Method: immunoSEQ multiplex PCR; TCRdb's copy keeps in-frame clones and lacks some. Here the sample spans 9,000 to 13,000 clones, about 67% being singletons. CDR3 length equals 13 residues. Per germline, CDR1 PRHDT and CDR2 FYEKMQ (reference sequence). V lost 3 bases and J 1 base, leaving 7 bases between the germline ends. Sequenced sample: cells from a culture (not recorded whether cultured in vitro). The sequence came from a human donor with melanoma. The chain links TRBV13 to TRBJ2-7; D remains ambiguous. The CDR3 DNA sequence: TGTGCCAGCAGCTTTAGAAGGTCCTACGAGCAGTACTTC. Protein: CASSFRRSYEQYF.